What follows are 20 T cell receptor beta chains derived from one specimen sequenced in a study of shared clonotypes between healthy human individuals. The data were produced by immunoSEQ multiplex PCR, yet TCRdb's version contains in-frame clones alone and is incomplete. The sample gives a few million clones, almost 96% of which show up once; around 0.13% is in the top ten. Sequencing was performed on naive CD4+ T cells sorted from blood. Indicated subset: CD45RA+ positively selected. The receptors derive from a man aged 18 to 30 in good health.

V and J are TRBV10-3 and TRBJ1-1, with 11 bases matching TRBD1. The CDR3 is 13 amino acids. Trimming cost V 8 bases and J 4 bases; bases outside gene matches: 3. Germline assignment: CDR1 ENHRY and CDR2 SYGVKD. CDR3 DNA: TGTGCCATCGGGGACAGGGGGTCCACTGAAGCTTTCTTT. The encoded protein is CAIGDRGSTEAFF.

This rearrangement joins TRBV7-2 to TRBJ2-3, with 15 bases aligning to TRBD2. The length of the CDR3 is 19 residues. Germline CDR1 reads SGHTA; CDR2 reads FQGNSA. V trimming: 1 base; J trimming: 2 bases; junction bases outside the gene matches: 7. CDR3 in DNA: TGTGCCAGCAGCTTAGGGGGACTAGCGGGAGGTCCGCTCACAGATACGCAGTATTTT. Residues: CASSLGGLAGGPLTDTQYF.

Note on this clone: Different DNA sequences within this sample yield the same CDR3. V and J are TRBV7-2 and TRBJ2-7, with 10 bases fitting TRBD1. V was clipped by 5 bases and J by 2 bases; unmatched bases: 6. CDR1 SGHTA and CDR2 FQGNSA come from the germline V gene. CDR3 length: 15 amino acids. CDR3 nucleotides: TGTGCCAGCAGCCCCTCCGGGACAGGGGCCTACGAGCAGTACTTC. As protein: CASSPSGTGAYEQYF. Full variable domain (missing parts from reference TRBV7-2 and TRBJ2-7): GAGVSQSPSNKVTEKGKDVELRCDPISGHTALYWYRQSLGQGLEFLIYFQGNSAPDKSGLPSDRFSAERTGGSVSTLTIQRTQQEDSAVYLCASSPSGTGAYEQYFGPGTRLTVT.

For the CDR3, the DNA is TGTGCCATCACCCCAGGGGATTCACCCCTCCACTTT. Amino acid sequence: CAITPGDSPLHF. V and J are TRBV10-3 and TRBJ1-6; maybe TRBD1 (6 bases). CDR3 length equals 12 residues. CDR1 and CDR2 (germline): ENHRY, SYGVKD. Trimming stripped 7 bases from V and 8 bases from J, with 9 bases between.

The J gene is TRBJ2-7, the V gene TRBV6-1; 7 positions agree with TRBD2. V lost 8 bases to trimming and J lost 2 bases; unmatched junction nucleotides: 9. The CDR3 is 14 residues long. The germline gives CDR1 MNHNS, CDR2 SASEGT. CDR3 sequence reads: CASQTVTSTYEQYF. For the CDR3, the DNA is TGTGCCAGCCAGACAGTGACTAGCACCTACGAGCAGTACTTC.

CDR3 DNA: TGTGCCAGCAGCCGCCCTCGGGGGACTAGCGTCTACGAGCAGTACTTC. This gives the protein CASSRPRGTSVYEQYF. This sequence joins TRBV7-6 and TRBJ2-7; 10 nucleotides align to TRBD2. Germline assignment: CDR1 SGHVS and CDR2 FNYEAQ. The CDR3 has 16 amino acids. The J segment lost 3 bases and the V segment lost 5 bases, leaving 10 bases of the junction unmatched.

V and J are TRBV10-3 and TRBJ2-1; TRBD2 agrees at 8 bases. From germline, CDR1 is ENHRY and CDR2 SYGVKD. Trimming cost V 3 bases and J 6 bases; bases outside gene matches: 1. The CDR3 sequence is 13 residues long. CDR3 in amino acids: CAISDRGGNEQFF. The CDR3 bases are TGTGCCATCAGTGATCGGGGGGGCAATGAGCAGTTCTTC.

Notes on this clone: Other DNA sequences in the same sample also yield this CDR3. In nucleotides, the CDR3 is TGTGCCAGCAGCTTGGGACAGAACAATCAGCCCCAGCATTTT. It encodes CASSLGQNNQPQHF. V and J are TRBV7-2 and TRBJ1-5; 7 bases map to TRBD1. V lost 3 bases and J lost 3; bases outside the gene matches: 2. Germline assignment: CDR1 SGHTA and CDR2 FQGNSA. The CDR3 sequence is 14 residues long. Full variable domain (outside the CDR3, taken from reference TRBV7-2 and TRBJ1-5): GAGVSQSPSNKVTEKGKDVELRCDPISGHTALYWYRQSLGQGLEFLIYFQGNSAPDKSGLPSDRFSAERTGGSVSTLTIQRTQQEDSAVYLCASSLGQNNQPQHFGDGTRLSIL.

CDR3 DNA sequence: TGTGCCAGCAGCCACCGGGGACAGTTTAATGAAAAACTGTTTTTT. Its protein product is CASSHRGQFNEKLFF. J is TRBJ1-4 and V is TRBV5-8; the match to TRBD1 covers 7 bases. The CDR3 is made up of 15 amino acids. Germline-derived CDR1 and CDR2 are SGHTS and YDEGEE. J was trimmed by 4 bases and V by 4 bases; bases with no gene match: 7.

The genes are TRBV7-8 and TRBJ2-1, with D uncertain. Germline CDR1 reads SGHVS; CDR2 reads FQNEAQ. The CDR3 covers 15 residues. With 1 base removed from V and 3 bases from J, the gap between germline ends came to 10 bases. The CDR3 is CASSLDGLNYNEQFF. The CDR3 DNA follows: TGTGCCAGCAGCTTAGATGGCCTTAACTACAATGAGCAGTTCTTC. Full variable domain (rest looked up from reference TRBV7-8 and TRBJ2-1): GAGVSQSPRYKVAKRGQDVALRCDPISGHVSLFWYQQALGQGPEFLTYFQNEAQLDKSGLPSDRFFAERPEGSVSTLKIQRTQQEDSAVYLCASSLDGLNYNEQFFGPGTRLTVL.

V usage is TRBV7-3 and J usage is TRBJ2-2, with a tentative D call TRBD1 (5 bases). CDR3 length: 15 residues. With 4 bases removed from V and 0 bases from J, the gap between germline ends came to 9 bases. CDR1 is SGHTA, CDR2 FQGTGA, per germline. CDR3 loop: CASSSGQTNTGELFF. CDR3 DNA: TGTGCCAGCAGCTCAGGACAAACGAACACCGGGGAGCTGTTTTTT.

With regard to this clone: One junction end disagrees with the germline gene, perhaps due to a read error. As DNA, the CDR3 is TGCGCCAGCAGCCAAGAAGTTTCGGGACAGGTTCTTGCTTTCTTC. It specifies CASSQEVSGQVLAFF. The chain has TRBV4-1 and TRBJ1-2; 8 nucleotides line up with TRBD1. CDR3 length: 15 amino acids. CDR1 and CDR2 (germline): MGHRA, YSYEKL.

The rearrangement links TRBV14 to TRBJ2-1, with 7 bases that match TRBD2. CDR1 and CDR2 (germline): SGHDN, FVKESK. The CDR3 sequence is 15 residues long. J was trimmed by 2 bases and V by 9 bases; bases with no gene match: 10. As DNA, the CDR3 is TGTGCCAGTCGTAGAGCGGGAAAGGCCTACAATGAGCAGTTCTTC. Translation gives CASRRAGKAYNEQFF.

The chain carries TRBV5-6 and TRBJ1-2; a possible D gene is TRBD1 (6 bases). V was cut by 3 bases and J by 1 base, with 16 bases left in between. CDR1 is SGHDT and CDR2 is YYEEEE in the germline V gene. The CDR3 spans 16 residues. This CDR3 is CASSSQGTPDNYGYTF. The CDR3 region has the DNA TGTGCCAGCAGCTCACAGGGTACTCCTGATAACTATGGCTACACCTTC.

CDR3 amino acids: CASSSPPIDRGRRSNEKLFF. CDR3 sequence (DNA): TGTGCCAGCAGTTCCCCACCCATCGACAGGGGGCGCAGATCTAATGAAAAACTGTTTTTT. V is TRBV28 and J is TRBJ1-4; 10 nucleotides agree with TRBD1. CDR1 is MDHEN and CDR2 is SYDVKM in the germline V gene. CDR3 size: 20 residues. V lost 4 bases, J lost 3 bases, and 17 bases stayed unmatched.

V is TRBV2 and J is TRBJ1-6, with D possibly being TRBD1 (5 bases). The V end lost 9 bases, the J end lost 4 bases, and 16 bases lay between the germline ends. Germline CDR1 and CDR2: SNHLY and FYNNEI. This CDR3 is built from 15 residues. The CDR3 region has the DNA TGTGCCAGAGGGGAAAGGGGAGGGTATAATTCACCCCTCCACTTT. This sequence encodes CARGERGGYNSPLHF.

J is TRBJ1-1 and V is TRBV10-3, with 7 positions matching TRBD1. Germline CDR1 and CDR2: ENHRY and SYGVKD. Losses at the gene ends were 5 bases for V and 4 bases for J; bases not matched to a gene: 4. CDR3 length equals 13 residues. CDR3 sequence (DNA): TGTGCCATCAGTCCTGACAGGGTCACTGAAGCTTTCTTT. Amino acids: CAISPDRVTEAFF.

The rearrangement uses TRBV29-1 and TRBJ2-5; TRBD1 agrees at 8 bases. The J segment lost 5 bases and the V segment lost 3 bases, leaving 5 bases of the junction unmatched. Germline V gene lookup returns CDR1 SQVTM and CDR2 ANQGSEA. The CDR3 runs 13 residues. DNA of the CDR3: TGCAGCGTTGACAGGACAGGGTCCGAGACCCAGTACTTC. This encodes CSVDRTGSETQYF.

Remarks on this clone: Other DNA sequences of this sample code for an identical CDR3. V is TRBV5-1 and J is TRBJ2-3, with D perhaps TRBD2 (6 bases). Germline-derived CDR1 and CDR2 are SGHRS and YFSETQ. Trimming stripped 0 bases from V and 0 bases from J, with 8 bases between. The CDR3 is 15 residues long. In DNA, the CDR3 is TGCGCCAGCAGCTTGGAGGCGGGAAGCACAGATACGCAGTATTTT. Translation: CASSLEAGSTDTQYF. Full variable domain (remainder filled in from reference TRBV5-1 and TRBJ2-3): KAGVTQTPRYLIKTRGQQVTLSCSPISGHRSVSWYQQTPGQGLQFLFEYFSETQRNKGNFPGRFSGRQFSNSRSEMNVSTLELGDSALYLCASSLEAGSTDTQYFGPGTRLTVL.

A single count supports this clone. The chain recombines TRBV6-5 with TRBJ2-6, with D possibly TRBD2 on 6 matching bases. Germline V gives CDR1 MNHEY, CDR2 SVGAGI. Trimming removed 7 bases at V and 3 bases at J, with 10 bases between. The CDR3 is made up of 14 amino acids. The DNA for the CDR3 is TGTGCCAGCAAGGCGGGGCTTGGGGCCAACGTCCTGACTTTC. This sequence encodes CASKAGLGANVLTF.